A selection of T cell receptor beta chains follows, all from one sample in a study of T-cell reconstitution after alpha-beta-depleted transplantation in children. TCRdb independently ran MiXCR on the PCR reads; one entry per CDR3 protein. The sample carries some 310,000 distinct CDR3 sequences, 20% to 30% recorded once. The material sequenced was PBMCs, mostly from graft donor cells, taken 180 days after TCRalphabeta/CD19-depleted stem cell transplant. These receptors came from a male patient younger than 18 who had a stem cell transplant for acute lymphoblastic leukemia, so the T cells may come from the graft donor. Both conserved end residues are part of each CDR3. Fields, in order: J gene, D gene, V gene, clone size, CDR3 DNA, CDR3 protein. A D gene is named only where the DNA matches it firmly. Clone size, where shown, is once, few, many, or a class for clones that have expanded.

TRBJ1-2,TRBD1,TRBV19,.,TGTGCCAGTAGTATTGGAGGGACAGCAGTCTTTTACACCTTC,CASSIGGTAVFYTF
TRBJ1-1,.,TRBV27,.,TGTGCCAGCAGTTTAACCATAGGACAGTTGAACACTGAAGCTTTCTTT,CASSLTIGQLNTEAFF
TRBJ2-3,TRBD1,TRBV12-3/TRBV12-4,few,TGTGCCAGCAGTTCCGGGGACAGGGGCAGGGATACGCAGTATTTT,CASSSGDRGRDTQYF
TRBJ2-1,TRBD2,TRBV4-1,few,TGCGCCAGCAGCCAAGCCTTGGGACTAGCGGGAGGTCAGTTCTTC,CASSQALGLAGGQFF
TRBJ2-5,.,TRBV7-9,.,TGTGCCAGCAGCTTAGTAGTGGGAGTGGAGACCCAGTACTTC,CASSLVVGVETQYF
TRBJ2-7,.,TRBV7-6,.,TGTGCCAGCAGCTTAGGAGAGAACGAGCAGTACTTC,CASSLGENEQYF
TRBJ1-6,TRBD1,TRBV5-1,.,TGCGCCAGCAGCTTATACAGGGGTAATTCACCCCTCCACTTT,CASSLYRGNSPLHF
TRBJ2-7,.,TRBV25-1,.,TGTGCCAGCAGTCCCGGAGAGGGGGGGATAAACTTC,CASSPGEGGINF
TRBJ2-1,TRBD2,TRBV7-9,.,TGTGCCAGCAGCATAGTGACCGGGACCAAGACGGGGGGTGAGCAGTTCTTC,CASSIVTGTKTGGEQFF
TRBJ1-1,.,TRBV3-1,many,TGTGCCAGCAGCCAAGTTGGTACTGAAGCTTTCTTT,CASSQVGTEAFF
TRBJ1-5,.,TRBV20-1,.,TGCAGTGCTAGAAGACAGGAAGGCAATCAGCCCCAGCATTTT,CSARRQEGNQPQHF
TRBJ2-4,.,TRBV29-1,.,TGCAGCGCTGGGGGGCGGGCCAAAAACATTCAGTACTTC,CSAGGRAKNIQYF
TRBJ2-7,TRBD2,TRBV12-3/TRBV12-4,many,TGTGCCAGCAGTCCGCCTAGCGGGACGCGAAACTACGAGCAGTACTTC,CASSPPSGTRNYEQYF
TRBJ2-3,.,TRBV5-1,few,TGCGCCAGCAGCTTGAGGCAGGGCGGAAGCACAGATACGCAGTATTTT,CASSLRQGGSTDTQYF
TRBJ2-5,.,TRBV6-1,.,TGTGCCAGCAGTAAAGGGGACGTTTTAAGAGAGACCCAGTACTTC,CASSKGDVLRETQYF
TRBJ2-3,.,TRBV28,.,TGTGCCAGCAGTTTCTTGGGCGCCTCAGATACGCAGTATTTT,CASSFLGASDTQYF
TRBJ2-5,TRBD2,TRBV7-9,.,TGTGCCAGCAGCTTGGTTCGGGGGGACCAAGAGACCCAGTACTTC,CASSLVRGDQETQYF
TRBJ1-5,TRBD1,TRBV12-3/TRBV12-4,.,TGTGCCAGCAGTCTCACAGGGGCCAATCAGCCCCAGCATTTT,CASSLTGANQPQHF
TRBJ2-2,.,TRBV12-3/TRBV12-4,few,TGTGCCAGCAGTCCCTTGCCCGCGGACAGTCCAGGCACCGGGGAGCTGTTTTTT,CASSPLPADSPGTGELFF
TRBJ2-7,TRBD2,TRBV18,.,TGTGCCAGCTCGGGGACTAGCGGGACAGGGTACGAGCAGTACTTC,CASSGTSGTGYEQYF
TRBJ2-7,.,TRBV10-2,many,TGCGCCAGCAGTGAGGAGCGGGTTAAACACTACGAGCAGTACTTC,CASSEERVKHYEQYF
TRBJ2-1,TRBD2,TRBV5-1,few,TGCGCCAGCAGCTTGGCTCCGCGGGAGGGTGAGCAGTTCTTC,CASSLAPREGEQFF
TRBJ2-1,.,TRBV29-1,.,TGCAGCGTTGAAGGGGCTAAAATTCGCCCCACTAATGAGCAGTTCTTC,CSVEGAKIRPTNEQFF
TRBJ1-1,.,TRBV6-5,.,TGTGCCAGCAGTTCACCCGGGACGGGGAACACTGAAGCTTTCTTT,CASSSPGTGNTEAFF
TRBJ2-7,TRBD1,TRBV12-3/TRBV12-4,.,TGTGCCAGCAGTCCCGCCGGGACAGGGAGATACGAGCAGTACTTC,CASSPAGTGRYEQYF
TRBJ1-5,.,TRBV12-3/TRBV12-4,few,TGTGCCAGCACATCCTTCGGTCTGCAGCCCCAGCATTTT,CASTSFGLQPQHF
TRBJ2-1,.,TRBV29-1,few,TGCAGCGTTGCACCACTTTACAATGAGCAGTTCTTC,CSVAPLYNEQFF
TRBJ2-5,.,TRBV7-2,.,TGTGCCAGCAGCTTGGTCCGGGTCCTCCAAGAGACCCAGTACTTC,CASSLVRVLQETQYF
TRBJ1-2,.,TRBV29-1,few,TGCAGCGTGGTAGACACAAGAACGATCTATGGCTACACCTTC,CSVVDTRTIYGYTF
TRBJ2-2,.,TRBV7-9,.,TGTGCCAGCAGTCCCCCATTGGACACCGGGGAGCTGTTTTTT,CASSPPLDTGELFF
TRBJ2-5,.,TRBV15,few,TGTGCCACCAGCAGAGATGATGGAGAGACCCAGTACTTC,CATSRDDGETQYF
TRBJ2-1,TRBD1,TRBV11-2,few,TGTGCCAGCAGCTTAGTAGGTTTCCCAGGGGGCTTGGGTGAGCAGTTCTTC,CASSLVGFPGGLGEQFF
TRBJ2-3,.,TRBV12-3/TRBV12-4,few,TGTGCCAGCAGTTCCGGCCTCACAGATACGCAGTATTTT,CASSSGLTDTQYF
TRBJ2-7,TRBD2,TRBV20-1,many,TGCAGTGCTTTAGCGGGAGGGTACGAGCAGTACTTC,CSALAGGYEQYF
TRBJ1-2,.,TRBV20-1,few,TGCAGTGCTAGAGATCCCCGACCGGGAAATGGCTACACCTTC,CSARDPRPGNGYTF
TRBJ1-2,.,TRBV24-1,many,TGCGCCACCTCAGATGGCTATGGCTACACCTTC,CATSDGYGYTF
TRBJ1-6,.,TRBV6-5,.,TGTGCCAGCAGTTACGGAATCGTATCCTATAATTCACCCCTCCACTTT,CASSYGIVSYNSPLHF
TRBJ2-1,.,TRBV12-3/TRBV12-4,few,TGTGCCAGCAGTTTGATAGGCTACAATGAGCAGTTCTTC,CASSLIGYNEQFF
TRBJ2-3,.,TRBV10-2,.,TGCGCCAGCTTTACGAGACCAGATACGCAGTATTTT,CASFTRPDTQYF
TRBJ2-1,.,TRBV20-1,few,TGCAGTGTCGGCCCGGGGTACAATGAGCAGTTCTTC,CSVGPGYNEQFF
TRBJ2-3,TRBD2,TRBV27,few,TGTGCCAGCAGTTTATTGGTAGCGGGGGGCACAGATACGCAGTATTTT,CASSLLVAGGTDTQYF
TRBJ1-3,.,TRBV12-3/TRBV12-4,.,TGTGCCAGCAGTTTCTTTAGCTCCTCTGGAAACACCATATATTTT,CASSFFSSSGNTIYF
TRBJ1-2,TRBD1,TRBV27,.,TGTGCCAGCAGTTCCCCCTGGACAGGGTATGGCTACACCTTC,CASSSPWTGYGYTF
TRBJ2-7,.,TRBV2,many,TGTGCCAGCAGCCGACTAGAATCCTACGAGCAGTACTTC,CASSRLESYEQYF
TRBJ2-7,TRBD1,TRBV2,.,TGTGCCAGCAGCCGGGACAGGGACTACGAGCAGTACTTC,CASSRDRDYEQYF
TRBJ2-7,TRBD2,TRBV20-1,.,TGCAGTGCAACCGAGGGCGGGAGATTCTACGAGCAGTACTTC,CSATEGGRFYEQYF
TRBJ2-7,.,TRBV5-1,few,TGCGCCAGCAGCTCCCTCTCAAGTAGGGAGCAGTACTTC,CASSSLSSREQYF
TRBJ2-7,.,TRBV29-1,.,TGCAGCGTTGAAGAGGGGGCAGGGAAGTACGAGCAGTACTTC,CSVEEGAGKYEQYF
TRBJ2-7,.,TRBV7-9,.,TGTGCCAGCAGCTTAGGGGACGTAACCTACGAGCAGTACTTC,CASSLGDVTYEQYF
TRBJ2-2,TRBD1,TRBV5-1,.,TGCGCCAGCAGCTTGGTACTTCAGGGGGCGCGTCGGGAGCTGTTTTTT,CASSLVLQGARRELFF
TRBJ2-3,.,TRBV15,.,TGTGCCACGTCCAGGGAGAGAACAGATACGCAGTATTTT,CATSRERTDTQYF
TRBJ2-1,.,TRBV7-3,few,TGTGCCAGCAGCCCCCTCCAAATGTCCTACAATGAGCAGTTCTTC,CASSPLQMSYNEQFF
TRBJ2-3,TRBD2,TRBV7-7,.,TGTGCCAGCAGCTTAGCGGCGGGGGTGGATACGCAGTATTTT,CASSLAAGVDTQYF
TRBJ2-3,TRBD2,TRBV7-9,few,TGTGCCGTCCCCCGGCGGGAGTGGGCAGATACGCAGTATTTT,CAVPRREWADTQYF